Listed below are T cell receptor beta chains from one sample, sequenced in a study of T cell responses to AZD1222 COVID-19 vaccine. Libraries were prepared by immunoSEQ multiplex PCR; TCRdb keeps only in-frame clonotypes and omits some of them. The sample lists 180,000 or so clones, 94% occurring once. The input for sequencing was peripheral blood, taken on day 0 of AZD1222 vaccination. The receptors here all came from an adult in good health. Each CDR3 is given with its conserved first and last residue. The D gene is left open where the match is weak. Some rows mark clone size as missing; the rest say once, few, many or name a class of expanded clone.

v_call	cdr3_length	j_call	clone_size	d_call	cdr3_aa	cdr3_nt
TRBV6-5	12	TRBJ1-1	.	.	CASSLGVTEAFF	TGTGCCAGCAGCTTAGGTGTCACTGAAGCTTTCTTT
TRBV7-2	14	TRBJ1-2	.	.	CASSLERGFYGYTF	TGTGCCAGCAGCCTCGAAAGAGGATTCTATGGCTACACCTTC
TRBV18	15	TRBJ1-1	.	TRBD1	CASSPWDRVRTEAFF	TGTGCCAGCTCACCTTGGGACAGGGTTCGGACTGAAGCTTTCTTT
TRBV6-5	12	TRBJ2-1	.	.	CASSGLGNEQFF	TGTGCCAGCAGCGGCCTGGGGAATGAGCAGTTCTTC
TRBV5-4	16	TRBJ1-3	once	.	CASSRARDGSGNTIYF	TGTGCCAGCAGCCGCGCAAGGGATGGCTCTGGAAACACCATATATTTT
TRBV7-8	16	TRBJ1-5	.	.	CASSLVPYIANQPQHF	TGTGCCAGCAGCCTTGTCCCTTACATAGCAAATCAGCCCCAGCATTTT
TRBV29-1	13	TRBJ1-1	once	.	CSARANVGTEAFF	TGCAGTGCCCGGGCTAACGTGGGCACTGAAGCTTTCTTT
TRBV12-3/TRBV12-4	12	TRBJ2-7	.	.	CASSLILYEQYF	TGTGCCAGCAGCCTTATTTTATACGAGCAGTACTTC
TRBV7-2	13	TRBJ2-1	.	.	CASSLVSNNEQFF	TGTGCCAGCAGCTTAGTGAGTAACAATGAGCAGTTCTTC
TRBV5-4	13	TRBJ1-3	.	.	CASSFGGANTIYF	TGTGCCAGCAGCTTCGGGGGGGCGAACACCATATATTTT
TRBV27	13	TRBJ1-2	.	.	CASSLSRHYGYTF	TGTGCCAGCAGTTTATCGAGGCACTATGGCTACACCTTC
TRBV28	18	TRBJ2-7	.	.	CASSLFSRGQGMIYEQYF	TGTGCCAGCAGTTTATTCAGTAGAGGCCAGGGAATGATATACGAGCAGTACTTC
TRBV27	17	TRBJ2-6	once	TRBD1	CASSLSDRVFGANVLTF	TGTGCCAGCAGTTTATCCGACAGGGTCTTTGGGGCCAACGTCCTGACTTTC
TRBV19	15	TRBJ1-1	.	.	CASSILGRGGTEAFF	TGTGCCAGTAGTATTCTGGGACGGGGCGGCACTGAAGCTTTCTTT
TRBV7-6	13	TRBJ2-2	.	.	CASSNGSFGELFF	TGTGCCAGCAGCAATGGGAGTTTCGGGGAGCTGTTTTTT
TRBV20-1	11	TRBJ2-5	.	.	CSGGPQETQYF	TGCAGTGGGGGCCCGCAAGAGACCCAGTACTTC
TRBV28	15	TRBJ2-3	.	.	CASRKAGTSTDTQYF	TGTGCCAGCAGAAAGGCCGGGACTAGCACAGATACGCAGTATTTT
TRBV27	14	TRBJ1-5	.	.	CASSLSWRNQPQHF	TGTGCCAGCAGTCTAAGTTGGAGAAATCAGCCCCAGCATTTT
TRBV24-1	14	TRBJ1-5	.	.	CATSGGGGNQPQHF	TGTGCCACCAGTGGTGGGGGCGGCAATCAGCCCCAGCATTTT
TRBV25-1	14	TRBJ2-1	once	TRBD2	CASTGTRNSREQFF	TGTGCCAGCACCGGGACTAGAAATTCCAGGGAGCAGTTCTTC
TRBV5-1	15	TRBJ2-1	.	TRBD2	CASSELAGPGNEQFF	TGCGCCAGCTCAGAACTAGCGGGACCTGGCAATGAGCAGTTCTTC
TRBV7-9	15	TRBJ1-2	.	.	CASSTNTQANYGYTF	TGTGCCAGCAGCACAAATACCCAAGCTAACTATGGCTACACCTTC
TRBV5-1	13	TRBJ1-5	.	.	CASSVDRNQPQHF	TGCGCCAGCAGCGTCGACAGGAATCAGCCCCAGCATTTT
TRBV30	14	TRBJ1-5	.	.	CAWSDGIRNQPQHF	TGTGCCTGGAGTGACGGAATCCGCAATCAGCCCCAGCATTTT
TRBV27	16	TRBJ2-1	.	TRBD1	CASLRWGQGVTNEQFF	TGTGCCAGCCTTCGGTGGGGACAGGGAGTGACTAATGAGCAGTTCTTC
TRBV18	15	TRBJ2-5	.	.	CASSKGTPPGETQYF	TGTGCCAGCTCAAAAGGGACCCCCCCGGGAGAGACCCAGTACTTC
TRBV30	13	TRBJ1-1	.	.	CAWMSQVNTEAFF	TGTGCCTGGATGAGCCAGGTCAACACTGAAGCTTTCTTT
TRBV6-5	14	TRBJ1-1	.	.	CASRNRVMNTEAFF	TGTGCCAGCAGGAACAGGGTAATGAACACTGAAGCTTTCTTT
TRBV5-8	14	TRBJ1-1	.	TRBD1	CASSETGGNTEAFF	TGTGCCAGCAGCGAGACAGGGGGTAACACTGAAGCTTTCTTT
TRBV28	17	TRBJ2-3	once	.	CASSFGVLGLSTDTQYF	TGTGCCAGCAGTTTTGGGGTTCTGGGTTTGAGCACAGATACGCAGTATTTT
TRBV28	13	TRBJ2-3	.	.	CASRPINPDTQYF	TGTGCCAGCAGACCCATCAACCCAGATACGCAGTATTTT
TRBV10-1	14	TRBJ1-1	.	TRBD1	CASSTGTGNTEAFF	TGCGCCAGCAGTACCGGGACAGGGAACACTGAAGCTTTCTTT
TRBV27	14	TRBJ1-1	.	.	CASSLTAYNTEAFF	TGTGCCAGCAGTTTAACAGCCTACAACACTGAAGCTTTCTTT
TRBV28	15	TRBJ1-1	.	.	CASSFPEVANPEAFF	TGTGCCAGCAGTTTCCCGGAGGTGGCCAACCCTGAAGCTTTCTTT
TRBV5-1	14	TRBJ1-1	.	.	CASSLEIGNTEAFF	TGCGCCAGCAGCTTGGAAATAGGAAACACTGAAGCTTTCTTT
TRBV10-3	15	TRBJ1-5	.	.	CAISSGSSEGQPQHF	TGTGCCATCAGCTCCGGATCGTCGGAAGGTCAGCCCCAGCATTTT
TRBV5-1	15	TRBJ1-2	.	.	CASSLGFREGYGYTF	TGCGCCAGCAGCTTGGGGTTCAGGGAGGGCTATGGCTACACCTTC
TRBV5-4	17	TRBJ2-2	.	.	CASSSPGGVSNTGELFF	TGTGCCAGCAGCTCCCCCGGCGGGGTTTCGAACACCGGGGAGCTGTTTTTT
TRBV28	15	TRBJ1-6	once	.	CASSLWFRTEGPLHF	TGTGCCAGCAGTTTATGGTTCCGGACGGAGGGACCCCTCCACTTT
TRBV7-9	12	TRBJ2-7	.	.	CASRPLANEQYF	TGTGCCAGCAGACCTCTGGCGAACGAGCAGTACTTC
TRBV27	13	TRBJ2-1	.	TRBD2	CASSPGLAYEQFF	TGTGCCAGCAGCCCCGGACTAGCGTATGAACAGTTCTTC
TRBV6-1	14	TRBJ1-1	.	.	CASSEGGAKGEAFF	TGTGCCAGCAGTGAAGGAGGGGCAAAGGGTGAAGCTTTCTTT
TRBV10-3	14	TRBJ2-7	few	.	CAIRAPGGNYEQYF	TGTGCCATCAGGGCTCCAGGGGGGAACTACGAGCAGTACTTC
TRBV19	16	TRBJ2-1	.	TRBD2	CASRPDRAGGPGEQFF	TGTGCCAGTAGACCGGACCGAGCGGGAGGGCCGGGAGAGCAGTTCTTC
TRBV27	15	TRBJ1-1	.	TRBD1	CASSLSAVRGAEAFF	TGTGCCAGCAGTTTAAGCGCGGTCAGGGGGGCTGAAGCTTTCTTT
TRBV5-1	15	TRBJ2-2	.	.	CASSLLDANTGELFF	TGCGCCAGCAGCTTGCTAGACGCGAACACCGGGGAGCTGTTTTTT
TRBV9	17	TRBJ1-1	.	.	CASSSPVGRAMNTEAFF	TGTGCCAGCAGCTCACCAGTGGGACGGGCAATGAACACTGAAGCTTTCTTT
TRBV19	20	TRBJ2-1	.	TRBD2	CASSPIQRTGTSGRNNEQFF	TGTGCCAGTAGCCCTATTCAAAGAACCGGGACTAGCGGGAGAAACAATGAGCAGTTCTTC
TRBV12-5	17	TRBJ2-3	.	TRBD1	CASGPNTGTGVGDTQYF	TGTGCTAGTGGTCCGAACACCGGGACAGGGGTGGGAGATACGCAGTATTTT
TRBV30	14	TRBJ1-2	.	TRBD1	CAWLTETGDDGYTF	TGTGCCTGGCTAACGGAGACAGGGGATGATGGCTACACCTTC
TRBV19	13	TRBJ1-5	.	TRBD1	CATRQGTPQPQHF	TGTGCCACCAGACAGGGCACTCCTCAGCCCCAGCATTTT
TRBV5-8	15	TRBJ2-5	.	.	CASISFRGLQETQYF	TGTGCCAGCATCTCCTTCCGGGGCCTCCAAGAGACCCAGTACTTC
TRBV25-1	14	TRBJ1-6	.	.	CASSKLTDNSPLHF	TGTGCCAGCAGCAAGTTGACGGACAATTCACCCCTCCACTTT
TRBV3-1/TRBV3-2	15	TRBJ1-1	.	.	CASSLQWGLNTEAFF	TGTGCCAGCAGCTTACAGTGGGGCCTGAACACTGAAGCTTTCTTT
TRBV4-1	15	TRBJ2-2	.	.	CASSQDQGPTGELFF	TGCGCCAGCAGCCAAGATCAGGGGCCAACCGGGGAGCTGTTTTTT